The 14 T cell receptor beta chains presented below share a single source sample, sequenced in a study of blood T cell repertoires in COVID-19. Some clones are missing from TCRdb's copy, which holds only in-frame ones; the method was immunoSEQ multiplex PCR. The sample records 200,000 to 250,000 clones, 70% to 90% being singletons. Sequencing used peripheral blood. The receptors here all came from a man aged 45-65 years with COVID-19, enrolled during active disease.

The genes are TRBV12-3 or TRBV12-4 and TRBJ2-5; a possible D gene is TRBD2 (6 bases). Trimming removed 5 bases at V and 5 bases at J, with 9 bases between. The CDR3 length is 12 residues. The CDR3 region is CASSRGVETQYF. CDR3 sequence (DNA): TGTGCCAGCAGTCGCGGGGTTGAGACCCAGTACTTC.

This rearrangement joins TRBV6-5 to TRBJ2-1; TRBD1 matches 7 bases. This CDR3 is 15 amino acids long. V trimming: 7 bases; J trimming: 5 bases; junction bases outside the gene matches: 11. The germline V gene has CDR1 MNHEY and CDR2 SVGAGI. The CDR3 bases are TGTGCCAGCACCTCCCGAGGGACAGCCGACAATGAGCAGTTCTTC. Its protein product is CASTSRGTADNEQFF.

This CDR3 reads CASITGTGAPEQYF. CDR3 DNA sequence: TGTGCCAGCATCACCGGGACAGGGGCGCCCGAGCAGTACTTC. The chain recombines TRBV5-8 with TRBJ2-7; 10 nucleotides line up with TRBD1. The CDR3 runs to 14 residues. Germline V CDR1 and CDR2: SGHTS, YDEGEE. V lost 6 bases, J lost 6 bases, and 9 bases stayed unmatched.

The V call is TRBV5-1, the J call TRBJ1-1; D not certain. The CDR3 runs 15 residues. Per the germline V gene, CDR1 is SGHRS and CDR2 is YFSETQ. Trimming pared 0 bases from V and 0 bases from J, leaving 9 bases between. CDR3 in DNA: TGCGCCAGCAGCTTGGGGGTCGGGGTGAACACTGAAGCTTTCTTT. Translating it yields CASSLGVGVNTEAFF.

The V and J genes are TRBV2 and TRBJ1-4, with a possible D match to TRBD1 (5 bases). The CDR3 is 14 residues long. Trimming stripped 3 bases from V and 8 bases from J, with 13 bases between. CDR1 SNHLY and CDR2 FYNNEI come from the germline V gene. CDR3 nucleotide sequence: TGTGCCAGCAGTGATGGTGGGGGGGAAGAAAAACTGTTTTTT. Translation: CASSDGGGEEKLFF.

V gene TRBV4-1 combines with J gene TRBJ2-2, with D unclear. Germline assignment: CDR1 MGHRA and CDR2 YSYEKL. V shed 1 base and J shed 0 bases, with 6 bases lying between them. CDR3 length equals 15 residues. CDR3 amino acids: CASSQGLANTGELFF. The CDR3 DNA sequence: TGCGCCAGCAGCCAAGGTCTAGCGAACACCGGGGAGCTGTTTTTT.

The chain carries TRBV6-6 and TRBJ2-3; D may be TRBD1 (6 bases). Germline V gene data show CDR1 as MNHNY and CDR2 as SVGAGI (reference sequence). Trimming removed 5 bases at V and 2 bases at J, with 17 bases between. There are 16 residues in the CDR3. This chain's CDR3 is CASSRGQLPLTDTQYF. CDR3 nucleotide sequence: TGTGCCAGCAGTCGCGGACAGTTACCCCTCACAGATACGCAGTATTTT.

The chain has TRBV7-2 and TRBJ2-3, with 12 bases lining up with TRBD2. The germline V gene encodes CDR1 SGHTA and CDR2 FQGNSA. V lost 3 bases, J lost 1 base, and 5 bases stayed unmatched. This CDR3 is 17 amino acids long. CDR3 sequence reads: CASSFLTSGGRTDTQYF. The CDR3 DNA reads TGTGCCAGCAGCTTCTTGACTAGCGGGGGCCGCACAGATACGCAGTATTTT.

This chain uses TRBV6-6 with TRBJ1-1; perhaps TRBD1 as D (6 bases). CDR3 length: 14 amino acids. The germline V and J ends were trimmed by 2 bases and 4 bases, with 11 bases remaining between them. The germline V gene encodes CDR1 MNHNY and CDR2 SVGAGI (reference sequence). The CDR3 spells CASSYLRDTTEAFF. The CDR3 DNA reads TGTGCCAGCAGTTACCTTAGGGACACCACTGAAGCTTTCTTT.

V and J are TRBV6-5 and TRBJ2-7, with 8 bases lining up with TRBD1. The CDR3 extends over 14 amino acids. After removal of 5 bases from V and 2 bases from J, the junction contained 5 bases not matched to a gene. Germline V gene sequence: CDR1 MNHEY, CDR2 SVGAGI. The CDR3, as DNA: TGTGCCAGCAGTCGGACAGGGAGGACCTACGAGCAGTACTTC. Translating gives CASSRTGRTYEQYF.

This chain links TRBV18 with TRBJ1-6, with 7 bases lining up with TRBD1. V was clipped by 3 bases and J by 5 bases; unmatched bases: 4. CDR3 length equals 15 residues. Germline V CDR1 and CDR2: KGHSH, LQKENI. CDR3 amino acids: CASSPLTGDNSPLHF. CDR3 DNA: TGTGCCAGCTCACCGCTAACAGGGGATAATTCACCCCTCCACTTT.

The V gene is TRBV5-1, the J gene TRBJ1-2; D call uncertain. V lost 2 bases and J 6 bases, leaving 11 bases between the germline ends. Germline V lookup: CDR1 SGHRS, CDR2 YFSETQ. This CDR3 region has 13 residues. Written as DNA, the CDR3 is TGCGCCAGCAGCTTCTCCGGGAGGAATGGCTACACCTTC. Its protein product is CASSFSGRNGYTF.

The V gene is TRBV28, the J gene TRBJ1-1, with D unclear. Trimming left V 3 bases short and J 4 bases short, with 6 bases between. The CDR3 contains 12 residues. Per germline, CDR1 MDHEN and CDR2 SYDVKM. CDR3 nucleotides: TGTGCCAGCAGTTTCTATCGCACTGAAGCTTTCTTT. The encoded protein is CASSFYRTEAFF. Looking up the rest from reference TRBV28 and TRBJ1-1 gives the full variable domain: DVKVTQSSRYLVKRTGEKVFLECVQDMDHENMFWYRQDPGLGLRLIYFSYDVKMKEKGDIPEGYSVSREKKERFSLILESASTNQTSMYLCASSFYRTEAFFGQGTRLTVV.

The chain uses TRBV5-1 and TRBJ1-1; weak D call: TRBD1 (6 bases). Germline CDR1 reads SGHRS; CDR2 reads YFSETQ. The V and J ends lost 0 bases and 0 bases respectively, with 9 bases between them. This CDR3 comprises 15 residues. This CDR3 reads CASSLGTAMNTEAFF. CDR3 nucleotide sequence: TGCGCCAGCAGCTTGGGGACAGCGATGAACACTGAAGCTTTCTTT.